These 25 T cell receptor beta chains originate from one sample sequenced in a study of OX40 agonist ivuxolimab in advanced cancers. Profiling relied on immunoSEQ multiplex PCR, and the TCRdb table lists in-frame clones only, not all of them. The sample yields tens of thousands of clones, roughly 91% seen once. This sample comprised CD4+ or CD8+ T cells sorted from blood, obtained in a trial of the OX40 agonist ivuxolimab. The receptors originated from an adult with an advanced solid tumor such as melanoma, head and neck, liver or kidney cancer.

The chain is built from TRBV5-1 and TRBJ2-2, with 13 nucleotides matching TRBD2. The CDR3 covers 17 residues. Per the germline V gene, CDR1 is SGHRS and CDR2 is YFSETQ. After removal of 4 bases from V and 6 bases from J, the junction contained 9 bases not matched to a gene. CDR3 amino acids: CASSATSGGPRAGELFF. CDR3 coding DNA: TGCGCCAGCAGCGCGACTAGCGGGGGGCCGCGAGCCGGGGAGCTGTTTTTT.

This chain links TRBV5-1 with TRBJ2-1, with 8 nucleotides matching TRBD2. The CDR3 spans 13 residues. V lost 2 bases and J lost 7; bases outside the gene matches: 2. CDR1 and CDR2 from the germline V gene are SGHRS and YFSETQ. The DNA for the CDR3 is TGCGCCAGCAGCTTTCCGGGAGGGAATGAGCAGTTCTTC. This gives the protein CASSFPGGNEQFF.

The V and J genes are TRBV9 and TRBJ1-6; D might be TRBD1 (6 bases). Trimming removed 4 bases at V and 9 bases at J, with 26 bases between. Germline values: CDR1 SGDLS, CDR2 YYNGEE. The CDR3 loop spans 18 amino acids. CDR3 amino acids: CASSPPRGMDGNSSPLHF. CDR3 DNA sequence: TGTGCCAGCAGCCCGCCCAGGGGAATGGACGGAAACTCTTCACCCCTCCACTTT. The full variable domain, with the rest looked up from reference TRBV9 and TRBJ1-6, is DSGVTQTPKHLITATGQRVTLRCSPRSGDLSVYWYQQSLDQGLQFLIQYYNGEERAKGNILERFSAQQFPDLHSELNLSSLELGDSALYFCASSPPRGMDGNSSPLHFGNGTRLTVT.

The chain couples TRBV5-1 to TRBJ2-1, with 7 bases lining up with TRBD2. In germline, CDR1 is SGHRS, CDR2 YFSETQ. The CDR3 covers 14 residues. The J segment lost 4 bases and the V segment lost 5 bases, leaving 6 bases of the junction unmatched. Here the CDR3 reads CASSGGEPYNEQFF. The CDR3 DNA is TGCGCCAGCAGTGGGGGGGAACCATACAATGAGCAGTTCTTC.

The rearrangement uses TRBV5-1 and TRBJ2-2; D is undetermined. This CDR3 is built from 15 residues. Germline CDR1 and CDR2: SGHRS and YFSETQ. Trimming took 0 bases from V and 0 from J, leaving 6 bases between them. This chain's CDR3 is CASSLEQPNTGELFF. The CDR3 bases are TGCGCCAGCAGCTTGGAACAGCCGAACACCGGGGAGCTGTTTTTT.

This clone was detected once. This chain uses TRBV9 with TRBJ2-3; D is tentatively TRBD1 or TRBD2 (7 bases each). Trimming took off 0 bases at V and 6 bases at J, with 11 bases between the two ends. Looked up from germline, CDR1 is SGDLS and CDR2 is YYNGEE. The CDR3 spans 14 residues. The CDR3: CASSVGQGGDTQYF. CDR3 sequence (DNA): TGTGCCAGCAGCGTAGGGCAGGGGGGGGATACGCAGTATTTT.

The rearrangement uses TRBV5-5 and TRBJ1-2; D remains ambiguous. The CDR3 runs 13 residues. V was clipped by 5 bases and J by 8 bases, with 16 bases between them. From germline, CDR1 is SGHKS and CDR2 YYEKEE (reference sequence). This CDR3 is CASSPGDLAGYTF. CDR3 nucleotide sequence: TGTGCCAGCAGTCCCGGAGATCTGGCGGGCTACACCTTC. Full variable domain (rest looked up from reference TRBV5-5 and TRBJ1-2): DAGVTQSPTHLIKTRGQQVTLRCSPISGHKSVSWYQQVLGQGPQFIFQYYEKEERGRGNFPDRFSARQFPNYSSELNVNALLLGDSALYLCASSPGDLAGYTFGSGTRLTVV.

DNA for the CDR3: TGTGCCAGCAGCTTCGGCGGGAGCCCCGGAAATGAGCAGTTCTTC. Translating it yields CASSFGGSPGNEQFF. The chain employs TRBV7-7 and TRBJ2-1; 7 bases are a match to TRBD2. Trimming at V came to 3 bases and at J to 7 bases, leaving 9 bases not matched to a gene. The CDR3 is made up of 15 amino acids. Germline V gives CDR1 SSHAT, CDR2 FNYEAQ (reference sequence).

The chain has TRBV6-1 and TRBJ2-7, with D possibly TRBD1 on 6 matching bases. Germline CDR1 reads MNHNS; CDR2 reads SASEGT. The length of the CDR3 is 14 residues. The V gene lost 3 bases and the J gene lost 2 bases, with 11 bases spanning the gap. The CDR3 spells CASSDQGPTYEQYF. The CDR3 DNA reads TGTGCCAGCAGTGATCAGGGGCCCACCTACGAGCAGTACTTC.

The chain links TRBV19 to TRBJ1-5; D gene ambiguous. The germline V gene has CDR1 LNHDA and CDR2 SQIVND (reference sequence). V was clipped by 6 bases and J by 8 bases, with 11 bases between them. This CDR3 spans 12 amino acids. CDR3 in DNA: TGTGCCAGTAGAGACGGGTTTGAGCCCCAGCATTTT. Encoded protein: CASRDGFEPQHF. Complete variable domain (other parts from reference TRBV19 and TRBJ1-5): DGGITQSPKYLFRKEGQNVTLSCEQNLNHDAMYWYRQDPGQGLRLIYYSQIVNDFQKGDIAEGYSVSREKKESFPLTVTSAQKNPTAFYLCASRDGFEPQHFGDGTRLSIL.

This rearrangement joins TRBV5-6 to TRBJ2-7; 8 bases map to TRBD1. Germline V lookup: CDR1 SGHDT, CDR2 YYEEEE. This CDR3 is built from 14 residues. V was pared by 6 bases and J by 0 bases, with 5 bases of the junction left unmatched. The CDR3 loop reads CASTWTGPSYEQYF. The CDR3 coding sequence is TGTGCCAGCACCTGGACAGGGCCCTCCTACGAGCAGTACTTC.

The V call is TRBV5-1, the J call TRBJ2-1; perhaps TRBD2 as D (5 bases). Germline CDR1 and CDR2: SGHRS and YFSETQ. The CDR3 sequence is 15 residues long. Deletions cut 0 bases from V and 0 bases from J, with 7 bases between. The CDR3 DNA sequence: TGCGCCAGCAGCTTGGCACTAGTCTCCTACAATGAGCAGTTCTTC. It encodes CASSLALVSYNEQFF.

The J gene is TRBJ1-1, the V gene TRBV5-4; the match to TRBD1 covers 7 bases. CDR1 SGHNT and CDR2 YYREEE come from the germline V gene (reference sequence). The length of the CDR3 is 14 residues. The V and J ends lost 0 bases and 1 base, in that order; junction bases with no gene match: 0. In DNA form, the CDR3 reads TGTGCCAGCAGCTTGGACAGGGGGAACACTGAAGCTTTCTTT. Residues: CASSLDRGNTEAFF.

The rearrangement joins TRBV21-1 to TRBJ2-1; TRBD2, the table's D call, lacks a check against the DNA. TRBV21-1 constitutes a pseudogene. The CDR3 is 19 residues long. The CDR3 sequence: CASSKGFLAGETLHNEQFF. The DNA of the CDR3 is TGTGCCAGCAGCAAAGGATTTCTAGCGGGAGAAACCCTGCACAATGAGCAGTTCTTC.

The chain carries TRBV19 and TRBJ2-3; 8 positions agree with TRBD2. CDR3 length equals 14 residues. V was pared by 6 bases and J by 2 bases, with 4 bases of the junction left unmatched. The germline gives CDR1 LNHDA, CDR2 SQIVND (reference sequence). CDR3 nucleotides: TGTGCCAGTAGCCGGACTAGCACCACAGATACGCAGTATTTT. Translated, it gives CASSRTSTTDTQYF.

This chain links TRBV6-5 with TRBJ2-1; tentative D call: TRBD2 (5 bases). V was trimmed by 0 bases and J by 8 bases, leaving 17 bases between them. Germline CDR1 is MNHEY and CDR2 is SVGAGI. The CDR3 runs to 16 residues. The CDR3 here is CASSYSGSSRVDEQFF. CDR3 DNA: TGTGCCAGCAGTTACTCTGGGAGCTCGAGGGTGGATGAGCAGTTCTTC.

The V call is TRBV29-1, the J call TRBJ2-1, with D tentatively TRBD2 (6 bases). Trimming stripped 4 bases from V and 4 bases from J, with 8 bases between. The CDR3 runs 12 residues. Germline lookup yields CDR1 SQVTM and CDR2 ANQGSEA. The CDR3 nucleotides read TGCAGCGTTGCCGGGAGTTACAATGAGCAGTTCTTC. Its protein product is CSVAGSYNEQFF.

The V gene is TRBV19, the J gene TRBJ1-5; 9 bases map to TRBD1. The V gene end was trimmed by 5 bases and the J gene end by 7 bases; junction bases not matched to a gene: 6. Germline V gene lookup returns CDR1 LNHDA and CDR2 SQIVND (reference sequence). CDR3 length: 14 residues. The CDR3 spells CASSSGTGYQPQHF. The CDR3 coding sequence is TGTGCCAGTAGTTCCGGGACAGGGTACCAGCCCCAGCATTTT.

The chain has TRBV11-3 and TRBJ2-3; weak D call: TRBD2 (7 bases). Germline CDR1 and CDR2: SGHNT and YENEEA. V lost 5 bases to trimming and J lost 4 bases, with 10 bases between them. There are 13 residues in the CDR3. The CDR3 region has the DNA TGTGCCAGCAGCGGGGGGGCTGCAGATACGCAGTATTTT. Its translation is CASSGGAADTQYF. The full variable domain, with the rest looked up from reference TRBV11-3 and TRBJ2-3, is EAGVVQSPRYKIIEKKQPVAFWCNPISGHNTLYWYLQNLGQGPELLIRYENEEAVDDSQLPKDRFSAERLKGVDSTLKIQPAELGDSAVYLCASSGGAADTQYFGPGTRLTVL.

The genes are TRBV28 and TRBJ1-1; possibly TRBD1 for D (5 bases). The germline V gene has CDR1 MDHEN and CDR2 SYDVKM. Trimming removed 6 bases from V and 1 base from J, with 15 bases in between. This CDR3 spans 15 amino acids. CDR3 sequence reads: CASRAAGRPNTEAFF. The CDR3 region has the DNA TGTGCCAGCAGAGCGGCAGGGAGGCCGAACACTGAAGCTTTCTTT.

The chain links TRBV7-2 to TRBJ1-1; 10 bases line up with TRBD1. The junction had 9 bases not matched to a gene; V was cut back by 7 bases and J by 4 bases. The CDR3 has 15 amino acids. Germline V gene data show CDR1 as SGHTA and CDR2 as FQGNSA. The CDR3 DNA is TGTGCCAGCACCCCGACAGGGGGCTCGGGCACTGAAGCTTTCTTT. It is translated as CASTPTGGSGTEAFF.

The CDR3 here is CAWSVRPQGGNTEAFF. CDR3 sequence (DNA): TGTGCCTGGAGTGTTCGCCCCCAGGGCGGGAACACTGAAGCTTTCTTT. V is TRBV30 and J is TRBJ1-1; a possible D gene is TRBD1 (5 bases). V gave up 0 bases and J gave up 1 base, with 15 bases separating them. This CDR3 comprises 16 residues. Germline lookup yields CDR1 GTSNPN and CDR2 SVGIG (reference sequence).

The chain recombines TRBV19 with TRBJ2-2, with no clear D. The V gene's germline CDR1 is LNHDA and CDR2 SQIVND (reference sequence). V lost 3 bases, J lost 1 base, and 6 bases lay in between. The CDR3 is 14 residues long. The CDR3, as DNA: TGTGCCAGTAGTATCTTTTGGAACACCGGGGAGCTGTTTTTT. As protein: CASSIFWNTGELFF.

CDR3 protein: CAWSPIGVNRVRRNTIYF. The CDR3 nucleotides are TGTGCCTGGAGTCCGATAGGGGTAAACAGGGTTCGGAGAAACACCATATATTTT. The gene calls are TRBV30 and TRBJ1-3; TRBD1 might be the D (6 bases). CDR1 and CDR2 (germline): GTSNPN, SVGIG (reference sequence). CDR3 size: 18 residues. V was pared by 2 bases and J by 5 bases, with 25 bases between.

The J gene is TRBJ1-3, the V gene TRBV5-1; D is perhaps TRBD1 (6 bases). The V gene's germline CDR1 is SGHRS and CDR2 YFSETQ. The CDR3 loop spans 15 amino acids. V lost 1 base and J lost 0, with 8 bases in between. The CDR3 spells CASSLSDSSGNTIYF. CDR3 nucleotides: TGCGCCAGCAGCTTGTCGGACAGCTCTGGAAACACCATATATTTT.